This TCR beta chain stems from a study of beta chain features in type 1 diabetes. This clone was observed a handful of times. Its target is unknown. Overall study results and limits: A closer apparent resemblance between naive, central memory and Treg TCRB repertoires was seen in patients than in healthy donors.

Expressed TCRB transcripts got sequenced, as all isolated RNA was reverse transcribed. Sequencing was performed with immunoSEQ multiplex PCR; in TCRdb, only in-frame clones are kept and a portion is missing. The top ten hold 0.035% to 0.05% of the sample, which has fewer than 350,000 clones, 15% to 20% seen once. CDR1 is LNHNV and CDR2 is YYDKDF in the germline V gene (reference sequence). The CDR3 runs to 19 residues. The V end lost 6 bases, the J end lost 0 bases, and 25 bases lay between the germline ends. The V call is TRBV15, the J call TRBJ2-3; a possible D gene is TRBD2 (6 bases). The sequence came from a woman between 18 and 30 years old in good health. The sample was naive CD4+ T cells from blood. CDR3: CATRPMVAAFWSSTDTQYF. DNA for the CDR3: TGTGCCACCAGGCCTATGGTAGCGGCGTTTTGGTCTAGCACAGATACGCAGTATTTT.